Listed here are 2 T cell receptor beta chains from one sample, sequenced in a study of blood T cell repertoires in COVID-19. Assay used: immunoSEQ multiplex PCR; TCRdb lists only in-frame clones, some missing. The repertoire holds more than 350,000 clones, with about 87% as singletons. Sequenced input: PBMCs or T cells enriched from blood (not recorded which). The receptors come from a woman in her 50s who had recovered from COVID-19.

The V call is TRBV18, the J call TRBJ1-4, with D possibly being TRBD1 (6 bases). V lost 2 bases and J lost 4, with 17 bases in between. This CDR3 is 17 amino acids long. CDR1 is KGHSH and CDR2 is LQKENI in the germline V gene. CDR3 in amino acids: CASSPRVQTGLNEKLFF. As DNA, the CDR3 is TGTGCCAGCTCACCAAGAGTTCAGACAGGCCTTAATGAAAAACTGTTTTTT.

This chain uses TRBV3-1 (or the pseudogene TRBV3-2) with TRBJ1-2; D uncertain. Looked up from germline, CDR1 is LGHDT and CDR2 is YNNKEL (reference sequence). This CDR3 spans 15 amino acids. V lost 3 bases, J lost 5 bases, and 16 bases lay in between. The CDR3 sequence is CASSQRTNTAYGYTF. The CDR3 DNA reads TGTGCCAGCAGCCAGAGAACGAATACAGCTTATGGCTACACCTTC.